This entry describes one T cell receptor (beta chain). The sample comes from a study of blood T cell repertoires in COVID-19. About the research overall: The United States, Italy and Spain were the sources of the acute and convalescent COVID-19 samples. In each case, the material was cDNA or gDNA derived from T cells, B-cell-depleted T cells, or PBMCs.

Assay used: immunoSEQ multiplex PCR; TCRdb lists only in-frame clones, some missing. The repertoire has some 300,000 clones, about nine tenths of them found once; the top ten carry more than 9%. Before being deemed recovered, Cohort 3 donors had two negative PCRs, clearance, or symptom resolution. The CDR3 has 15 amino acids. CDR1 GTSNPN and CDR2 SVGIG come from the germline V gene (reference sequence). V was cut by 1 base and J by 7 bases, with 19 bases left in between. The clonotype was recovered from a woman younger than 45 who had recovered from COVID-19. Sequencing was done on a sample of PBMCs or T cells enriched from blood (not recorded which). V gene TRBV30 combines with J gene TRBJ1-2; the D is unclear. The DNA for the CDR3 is TGTGCCTGGAGTGGTAGAGGCGGCGCAGTGAGTGGCTACACCTTC. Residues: CAWSGRGGAVSGYTF.